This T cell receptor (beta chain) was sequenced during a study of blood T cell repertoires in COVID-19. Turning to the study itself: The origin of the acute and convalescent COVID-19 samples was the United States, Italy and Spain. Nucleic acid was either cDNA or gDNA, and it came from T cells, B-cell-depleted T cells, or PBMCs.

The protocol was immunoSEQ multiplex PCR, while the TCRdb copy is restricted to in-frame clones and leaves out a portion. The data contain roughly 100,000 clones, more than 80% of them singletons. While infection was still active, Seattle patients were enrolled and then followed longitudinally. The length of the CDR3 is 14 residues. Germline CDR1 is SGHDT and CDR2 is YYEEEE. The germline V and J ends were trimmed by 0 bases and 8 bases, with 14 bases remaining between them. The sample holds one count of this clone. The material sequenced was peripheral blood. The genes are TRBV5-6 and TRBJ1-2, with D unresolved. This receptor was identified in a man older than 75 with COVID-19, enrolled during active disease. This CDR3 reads CASSLAGVMGGYTF. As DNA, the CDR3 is TGTGCCAGCAGCTTGGCCGGGGTTATGGGGGGCTACACCTTC.